These 32 T cell receptor beta chains originate from one sample sequenced in a study of cytomegalovirus exposure and HLA in healthy donors. 13 Jbeta primers and 60 Vbeta primers were used for the PCR. The method was immunoSEQ multiplex PCR; TCRdb's version includes in-frame clones alone and lacks a portion of them. The table lists 150,000 or so clones, 80% of them singletons. Sequencing input: PBMCs. Receptor source: a woman aged 50 to 60 in good health and CMV-seropositive.

The chain joins TRBV7-2 to TRBJ1-2; D not resolved. V was cut by 2 bases and J by 4 bases, with 8 bases left in between. CDR1 is SGHTA, CDR2 FQGNSA, per germline. The CDR3 has 13 amino acids. The CDR3 DNA follows: TGTGCCAGCAGCTTACGTGCCAGCTATGGCTACACCTTC. This gives the protein CASSLRASYGYTF.

This sequence joins TRBV10-1 and TRBJ2-2, with TRBD2 as a possible D gene (6 bases). Germline CDR1 WNHNN, CDR2 SYGVQD (reference sequence). This CDR3 is 15 amino acids long. V was pared by 5 bases and J by 0 bases, with 10 bases between. Here the CDR3 reads CASSSGAANTGELFF. CDR3 in DNA: TGCGCCAGCAGTTCGGGAGCCGCGAACACCGGGGAGCTGTTTTTT.

For the CDR3, the DNA is TGTGCCAGCAGCTTATACCGGACAGATACGCAGTATTTT. This encodes CASSLYRTDTQYF. The chain combines TRBV11-1 with TRBJ2-3; D call uncertain. Germline values: CDR1 SGHAT, CDR2 FQDESV (reference sequence). There are 13 residues in the CDR3. The V end lost 2 bases, the J end lost 3 bases, and 6 bases lay between the germline ends.

The J gene is TRBJ1-4, the V gene TRBV6-5; possible D gene TRBD1, 6 bases. V was shortened by 7 bases and J by 4 bases, with 16 bases between the two germline ends. This CDR3 comprises 15 residues. Per the germline V gene, CDR1 is MNHEY and CDR2 is SVGAGI. The DNA for the CDR3 is TGTGCCAGCACGCCCTCAGGGGAATATAATGAAAAACTGTTTTTT. The encoded protein is CASTPSGEYNEKLFF.

The chain joins TRBV19 to TRBJ1-1; weak D call: TRBD1 (6 bases). The CDR3 spans 17 residues. The V end lost 3 bases, the J end lost 0 bases, and 17 bases lay between the germline ends. CDR1 and CDR2 (germline): LNHDA, SQIVND (reference sequence). This CDR3 is CASSILGHPNMNTEAFF. As DNA, the CDR3 is TGTGCCAGTAGTATCCTGGGACACCCTAATATGAACACTGAAGCTTTCTTT.

The J gene is TRBJ1-2, the V gene TRBV27; possible D gene TRBD1, 5 bases. V was clipped by 6 bases and J by 0 bases, with 8 bases between them. The CDR3 is 13 amino acids. Per the germline V gene, CDR1 is MNHEY and CDR2 is SMNVEV (reference sequence). The CDR3 loop is CASSIRANYGYTF. CDR3 nucleotides: TGTGCCAGCAGCATCAGGGCTAACTATGGCTACACCTTC.

V gene TRBV4-3 combines with J gene TRBJ1-5, with D unclear. V was pared by 0 bases and J by 4 bases, with 10 bases between. This CDR3 is built from 15 residues. Germline values: CDR1 LGHNA, CDR2 YSLEER. The chain's CDR3 is CASSQEHSNNQPQHF. The CDR3 nucleotides read TGCGCCAGCAGCCAAGAGCATTCTAATAATCAGCCCCAGCATTTT.

This clone was seen once. The genes are TRBV6-5 and TRBJ2-3, with D perhaps matching TRBD2 (5 bases). This CDR3 is built from 10 residues. Trimming removed 8 bases from V and 6 bases from J, with 6 bases in between. CDR1 MNHEY and CDR2 SVGAGI come from the germline V gene. In nucleotides, the CDR3 is TGTGCCAGCGGGGAGGATACGCAGTATTTT. Amino acid sequence: CASGEDTQYF.

This clone was detected a few times. Distinct nucleotide sequences in the sample also encode this CDR3. The chain carries TRBV14 and TRBJ1-1; TRBD1 matches at 9 bases. This CDR3 comprises 20 residues. With 0 bases clipped from V and 1 base from J, the junction kept 15 bases outside the gene matches. From germline, CDR1 is SGHDN and CDR2 FVKESK. As DNA, the CDR3 is TGTGCCAGCAGCCAAGATAGGTACAGGGGGCCGAAGTCGTCGAACACTGAAGCTTTCTTT. Translating gives CASSQDRYRGPKSSNTEAFF.

This clone was found once. This chain uses TRBV9 with TRBJ2-1; 9 nucleotides agree with TRBD2. This CDR3 is 15 amino acids long. Germline CDR1 is SGDLS and CDR2 is YYNGEE. V was pared by 3 bases and J by 3 bases, with 4 bases of the junction left unmatched. CDR3 region: CASSDSGGIYNEQFF. The CDR3 nucleotides are TGTGCCAGCAGCGACAGCGGGGGGATCTACAATGAGCAGTTCTTC.

This chain connects TRBV7-6 to TRBJ2-2; 7 nucleotides agree with TRBD2. V lost 6 bases and J lost 0; bases outside the gene matches: 10. The CDR3 extends over 17 amino acids. CDR1 and CDR2 (germline): SGHVS, FNYEAQ. The CDR3 sequence: CASSYQRAGANTGELFF. CDR3 in DNA: TGTGCCAGCAGTTATCAACGGGCGGGGGCGAACACCGGGGAGCTGTTTTTT.

The CDR3 DNA reads TGTGCCAGCTCAATGACAGACAGGAGTACTGGCTACACCTTC. Translating it yields CASSMTDRSTGYTF. The genes are TRBV18 and TRBJ1-2, with D tentatively TRBD1 (6 bases). The CDR3 extends over 14 amino acids. The germline V and J ends were trimmed by 5 bases and 7 bases, with 17 bases remaining between them. CDR1 and CDR2 from the germline V gene are KGHSH and LQKENI.

This clone was detected only a few times. The J gene is TRBJ1-6, the V gene TRBV5-1; 8 bases agree with TRBD1. The CDR3 contains 15 residues. With V trimmed by 5 bases and J by 9 bases, 10 bases remained unmatched. In germline, CDR1 is SGHRS, CDR2 YFSETQ. In DNA, the CDR3 is TGCGCCAGCAGTTGGGGACAGGCCGAGTTTTCACCCCTCCACTTT. It encodes CASSWGQAEFSPLHF.

A note on this clone: One end of the junction varies from germline; a read error may be responsible. V is TRBV7-7 and J is TRBJ2-7, with 10 positions matching TRBD1. This CDR3 has 14 amino acids. Germline CDR1 reads SSHAT; CDR2 reads FNYEAQ (reference sequence). In DNA, the CDR3 is TGTGCTAGCAGCCCGTCGGGACAGGGGTCCGAGCAGTACTTC. Its translation is CASSPSGQGSEQYF.

This clone was detected a few times. At one boundary the junction diverges from the germline segment, which might be a read error. The chain couples TRBV7-2 to TRBJ2-1; TRBD2 matches 12 bases. Germline CDR1 SGHTA, CDR2 FQGNSA. The CDR3 runs 15 residues. Written as DNA, the CDR3 is TGTGCCAGCAGCTTAGACGGACTAGCGGGAAGGGGGGGGGTCTTC. Amino acid sequence: CASSLDGLAGRGGVF.

This clone showed up just a few times. The chain is built from TRBV19 and TRBJ2-7, with 9 bases lining up with TRBD1. V lost 9 bases and J lost 8; bases outside the gene matches: 14. This CDR3 is 14 amino acids long. CDR1 LNHDA and CDR2 SQIVND come from the germline V gene (reference sequence). As DNA, the CDR3 is TGTGCCAGCTCACGAGACAGGGGGGTCGTCCAGCAGTACTTC. Its translation is CASSRDRGVVQQYF.

The CDR3 reads CASSPGLAGERGELFF. As DNA, the CDR3 is TGCGCCAGCAGCCCGGGACTAGCGGGAGAGAGGGGGGAGCTGTTTTTT. V usage is TRBV4-1 and J usage is TRBJ2-2, with 14 bases that match TRBD2. V shed 4 bases, J shed 8 bases, and the junction held 6 bases outside the gene matches. CDR3 size: 16 residues. Germline V gene sequence: CDR1 MGHRA, CDR2 YSYEKL.

The CDR3 bases are TGTGCCAGCAGCTTAGATAAAGCTTTCTTT. It yields the protein CASSLDKAFF. The genes are TRBV11-2 and TRBJ1-1; unclear D gene. This CDR3 comprises 10 residues. Germline CDR1 and CDR2: SGHAT and FQNNGV. V lost 0 bases and J 9 bases, leaving 2 bases between the germline ends. Full variable domain (rest looked up from reference TRBV11-2 and TRBJ1-1): EAGVAQSPRYKIIEKRQSVAFWCNPISGHATLYWYQQILGQGPKLLIQFQNNGVVDDSQLPKDRFSAERLKGVDSTLKIQPAKLEDSAVYLCASSLDKAFFGQGTRLTVV.

This clone was recorded once. The chain employs TRBV7-2 and TRBJ1-2; 8 bases are a match to TRBD1. This CDR3 contains 14 residues. V was pared by 3 bases and J by 7 bases, with 7 bases of the junction left unmatched. Germline V gives CDR1 SGHTA, CDR2 FQGNSA. CDR3 nucleotide sequence: TGTGCCAGCAGCTTGGCAGGGGGCGAGAGTGGCTACACCTTC. Translation: CASSLAGGESGYTF.

J is TRBJ1-1 and V is TRBV12-5; D remains unclear. The CDR3 loop spans 12 amino acids. CDR1 and CDR2 (germline): LGHNT, FRNRAP. Deletions cut 3 bases from V and 1 base from J, with 3 bases between. The CDR3 here is CASGFGNTEAFF. The CDR3, as DNA: TGTGCTAGTGGTTTCGGGAACACTGAAGCTTTCTTT.

The J gene is TRBJ1-1, the V gene TRBV5-4; 8 nucleotides line up with TRBD1. This CDR3 is 13 amino acids long. The ends lost 6 bases at V and 6 bases at J; junction bases unmatched: 7. Germline V lookup: CDR1 SGHNT, CDR2 YYREEE (reference sequence). The CDR3 coding sequence is TGTGCCAGCACCCGGACAGGGACAGCTGAAGCTTTCTTT. It encodes CASTRTGTAEAFF.

V is TRBV27 and J is TRBJ2-7, with TRBD2 matching over 8 bases. V shed 5 bases, J shed 3 bases, and the junction held 12 bases outside the gene matches. CDR3 length: 16 amino acids. From germline, CDR1 is MNHEY and CDR2 SMNVEV (reference sequence). The chain's CDR3 is CASSPEPGTRVYEQYF. CDR3 sequence (DNA): TGTGCCAGCAGTCCCGAACCCGGGACTAGAGTCTACGAGCAGTACTTC.

This sequence joins TRBV7-2 and TRBJ1-3, with 9 nucleotides matching TRBD1. Germline V gene data show CDR1 as SGHTA and CDR2 as FQGNSA. V lost 4 bases, J lost 2 bases, and 6 bases stayed unmatched. The CDR3 has 16 amino acids. This CDR3 reads CASSSSGTGTGNTIYF. DNA for the CDR3: TGTGCCAGCAGCTCCTCAGGGACAGGGACTGGAAACACCATATATTTT.

This chain links TRBV9 with TRBJ2-7; 7 nucleotides agree with TRBD1. The V gene's germline CDR1 is SGDLS and CDR2 YYNGEE. Trimming took 0 bases from V and 5 from J; bases not matched to a gene: 2. CDR3 length: 13 residues. In DNA, the CDR3 is TGTGCCAGCAGCGTAGGACAGGGAGACGAGCAGTACTTC. It is translated as CASSVGQGDEQYF.

The rearrangement joins TRBV5-1 to TRBJ2-3; 9 positions match TRBD2. Germline lookup yields CDR1 SGHRS and CDR2 YFSETQ. This CDR3 spans 17 amino acids. The J segment lost 1 base and the V segment lost 4 bases, leaving 10 bases of the junction unmatched. The CDR3 DNA follows: TGCGCCAGCAGCCTAACCCATAGCGGGAGCCGCACAGATACGCAGTATTTT. It translates to CASSLTHSGSRTDTQYF. The whole variable domain, remainder taken from reference TRBV5-1 and TRBJ2-3, is KAGVTQTPRYLIKTRGQQVTLSCSPISGHRSVSWYQQTPGQGLQFLFEYFSETQRNKGNFPGRFSGRQFSNSRSEMNVSTLELGDSALYLCASSLTHSGSRTDTQYFGPGTRLTVL.

This clone has only one observation. The J gene is TRBJ1-2, the V gene TRBV4-2, with 9 bases identical to TRBD1. The CDR3 has 17 residues. The V gene's germline CDR1 is LGHNA and CDR2 YNFKEQ. J lost 3 bases, V lost 4 bases, and 12 bases had no gene match. The CDR3: CASSRTGTGKGHYGYTF. In nucleotides, the CDR3 is TGTGCCAGCAGCCGCACCGGGACAGGGAAGGGGCACTATGGCTACACCTTC.

The rearrangement links TRBV19 to TRBJ2-7, with TRBD1 matching 9 bases. This CDR3 is built from 12 residues. The J segment lost 3 bases and the V segment lost 10 bases, leaving 4 bases of the junction unmatched. The germline CDR1 and CDR2 sequences are LNHDA and SQIVND (reference sequence). CDR3 sequence reads: CATGGQGYEQYF. The CDR3 bases are TGTGCCACCGGGGGACAGGGCTACGAGCAGTACTTC.

This clone was counted once. This chain joins TRBV25-1 and TRBJ1-1; D is unclear. This CDR3 region has 12 residues. V lost 4 bases and J 6 bases, leaving 9 bases between the germline ends. Per the germline V gene, CDR1 is MGHDK and CDR2 is SYGVNS. CDR3 sequence reads: CASSVPGSEAFF. The CDR3 DNA reads TGTGCCAGCAGTGTTCCCGGGTCTGAAGCTTTCTTT.

The chain is built from TRBV7-3 and TRBJ2-7; 10 bases align to TRBD2. CDR3 length: 15 residues. Germline CDR1 is SGHTA and CDR2 is FQGTGA. The V segment lost 3 bases and the J segment 4 bases; nucleotides outside the gene matches: 6. CDR3 sequence: CASSFDSGRMYEQYF. CDR3 nucleotides: TGTGCCAGCAGCTTCGATAGCGGGAGGATGTACGAGCAGTACTTC.

In this sample, this clone turned up a few times. The rearrangement links TRBV11-2 to TRBJ1-3; D is unresolved. The CDR3 spans 14 residues. Germline loops: CDR1 SGHAT, CDR2 FQNNGV. V was pared by 4 bases and J by 3 bases, with 10 bases between. For the CDR3, the DNA is TGTGCCAGCAGCTCCCAAAGCGATGGAAACACCATATATTTT. Its protein product is CASSSQSDGNTIYF.

The chain recombines TRBV18 with TRBJ2-7, with 8 bases lining up with TRBD2. The CDR3 sequence is 14 residues long. The trim removed 8 bases at V and 6 bases at J, leaving 12 bases unmatched. Germline V gene data show CDR1 as KGHSH and CDR2 as LQKENI. CDR3 bases: TGTGCCAGCACTCCTCAGCGGGAGCCGAGCGAGCAGTACTTC. This translates into CASTPQREPSEQYF.

Only one count was recorded for this clone. The V call is TRBV4-2, the J call TRBJ2-1; unclear D gene. V lost 0 bases to trimming and J lost 8 bases, with 11 bases between them. There are 14 residues in the CDR3. The V gene's germline CDR1 is LGHNA and CDR2 YNFKEQ. CDR3 bases: TGTGCCAGCAGCCAAGATTTGGCTCCAGATGAGCAGTTCTTC. It yields the protein CASSQDLAPDEQFF.